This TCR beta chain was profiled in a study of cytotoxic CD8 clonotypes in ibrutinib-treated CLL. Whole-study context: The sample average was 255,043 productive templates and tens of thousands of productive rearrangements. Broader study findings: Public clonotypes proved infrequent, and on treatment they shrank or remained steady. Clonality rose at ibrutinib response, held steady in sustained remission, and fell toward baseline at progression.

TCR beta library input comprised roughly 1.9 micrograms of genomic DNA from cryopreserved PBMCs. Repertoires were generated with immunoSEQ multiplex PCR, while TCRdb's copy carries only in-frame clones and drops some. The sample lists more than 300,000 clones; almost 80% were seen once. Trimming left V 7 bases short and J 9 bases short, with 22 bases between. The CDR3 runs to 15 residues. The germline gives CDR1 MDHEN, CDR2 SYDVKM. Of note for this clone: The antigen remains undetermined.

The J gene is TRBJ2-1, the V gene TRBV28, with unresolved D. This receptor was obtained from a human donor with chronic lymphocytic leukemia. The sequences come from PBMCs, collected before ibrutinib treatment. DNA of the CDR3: TGTGCCAGCATGGCCTCGGCAGATTACGACCGTGAGCAGTTCTTC. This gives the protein CASMASADYDREQFF.